This passage covers 8 T cell receptor beta chains from one sample sequenced in a study of CD8 T cells in Susac syndrome. The authors reverse transcribed roughly 0.5 to 1 ug RNA with random hexamers. TCRdb re-called the immunoSEQ multiplex PCR reads with MiXCR, one entry per CDR3 protein. Among over 300,000 distinct CDR3 sequences listed, just over 90% were seen once. Specimen: CD4+ T cells from PBMCs. All receptors come from a human donor with multiple sclerosis.

The rearrangement links TRBV12-3 or TRBV12-4 to TRBJ2-7; D is perhaps TRBD2 (7 bases). The CDR3 covers 14 residues. The V end was cut by 5 bases, the J end by 6 bases, with 17 bases between. In DNA form, the CDR3 reads TGTGCCAGCAGTGACCGGGGGGCGCAGCTCGAGCAGTACTTC. This codes for CASSDRGAQLEQYF.

V gene TRBV12-3 or TRBV12-4 combines with J gene TRBJ2-1; TRBD1 might be the D (6 bases). V lost 7 bases to trimming and J lost 2 bases, with 12 bases between them. There are 14 residues in the CDR3. As DNA, the CDR3 is TGTGCCAGCACCCCCGGGACAACCTACAATGAGCAGTTCTTC. This codes for CASTPGTTYNEQFF.

V usage is TRBV6-1 and J usage is TRBJ1-5, with D hard to call. Germline V gene lookup returns CDR1 MNHNS and CDR2 SASEGT. Trimming shortened V by 9 bases and J by 0 bases, and 15 bases separated the two germline ends. The CDR3 totals 15 residues. The CDR3 coding sequence is TGTGCCAGTTCATGGACTGGATATAGCAATCAGCCCCAGCATTTT. The encoded protein is CASSWTGYSNQPQHF.

This chain connects TRBV20-1 to TRBJ2-3, with TRBD2 as a possible D gene (5 bases). Germline CDR1 DFQATT, CDR2 SNEGSKA (reference sequence). V was clipped by 3 bases and J by 10 bases, with 29 bases between them. This CDR3 spans 17 amino acids. DNA of the CDR3: TGCAGTGCTAGTTATCCAGGCCCAGCGGCTAGTGGTCCCTCGCAGTATTTT. It yields the protein CSASYPGPAASGPSQYF.

This clonotype was picked up one time. The CDR3 DNA reads TGTGCCAGCAGTACGGGGACAGAGGGAGATACGCAGTATTTT. Amino acids: CASSTGTEGDTQYF. The chain links TRBV3-1 to TRBJ2-3, with TRBD1 matching over 7 bases. Germline assignment: CDR1 LGHDT and CDR2 YNNKEL (reference sequence). The CDR3 extends over 14 amino acids. V shed 6 bases and J 5 bases; nucleotides not matched to a gene: 8.

The V call is TRBV2, the J call TRBJ2-4; D gene ambiguous. The CDR3 has 14 amino acids. The germline V gene has CDR1 SNHLY and CDR2 FYNNEI. Trimming took off 5 bases at V and 0 bases at J, with 8 bases between the two ends. In DNA, the CDR3 is TGTGCCAGCAGTCTCAGCCTAGCCAAAAACATTCAGTACTTC. Amino acids: CASSLSLAKNIQYF.

J is TRBJ1-2 and V is TRBV7-9; D unresolved. The CDR3 has 15 residues. Germline CDR1 SEHNR, CDR2 FQNEAQ (reference sequence). V was pared by 1 base and J by 5 bases, with 14 bases between. This CDR3 reads CASSLGWEMLYGYTF. CDR3 coding DNA: TGTGCCAGCAGCTTAGGATGGGAGATGTTATATGGCTACACCTTC.

This chain connects TRBV6-1 to TRBJ2-5, with 11 bases identical to TRBD2. The CDR3 is made up of 17 amino acids. V was clipped by 5 bases and J by 5 bases; unmatched bases: 13. Germline CDR1 is MNHNS and CDR2 is SASEGT. The CDR3 DNA reads TGTGCCAGCAGTCGTTTTAGACTAGCGGGAAGGTTGGAGACCCAGTACTTC. Its protein product is CASSRFRLAGRLETQYF.